This T cell receptor (beta chain) was captured in a study of T-cell reconstitution after alpha-beta-depleted transplantation in children. Whole-study results and caveats: The study reportedly traced alpha-beta T cells about two months after transplant to several hundred expanded graft clones. High day-60 TCRbeta diversity in some patients came from surviving recipient T cells and thymic progenitors. T-cell counts and diversity at one year following transplant were attributed mainly to newly produced T cells.

Unique molecular identifiers were incorporated during preparation of the TCRbeta library. TCRdb recomputed calls from the PCR reads with MiXCR, one row per CDR3 protein. The table records about 160,000 distinct CDR3 sequences, approximately 12% of them present only once. There are 15 residues in the CDR3. In germline, CDR1 is DFQATT, CDR2 SNEGSKA (reference sequence). The ends lost 0 bases at V and 5 bases at J; junction bases unmatched: 7. At least ten counts were recorded for this clonotype. As yet, its antigen is unknown. The chain couples TRBV20-1 to TRBJ2-1; 7 bases line up with TRBD2. This clonotype originated in a boy between 2 and 15 years old with acute myeloid leukemia, due to receive a stem cell transplant. The sample here was PBMCs, taken before TCRalphabeta/CD19-depleted stem cell transplant. The CDR3 here is CSAREEGLPNNEQFF. DNA of the CDR3: TGCAGTGCTAGAGAGGAGGGACTACCAAACAATGAGCAGTTCTTC.